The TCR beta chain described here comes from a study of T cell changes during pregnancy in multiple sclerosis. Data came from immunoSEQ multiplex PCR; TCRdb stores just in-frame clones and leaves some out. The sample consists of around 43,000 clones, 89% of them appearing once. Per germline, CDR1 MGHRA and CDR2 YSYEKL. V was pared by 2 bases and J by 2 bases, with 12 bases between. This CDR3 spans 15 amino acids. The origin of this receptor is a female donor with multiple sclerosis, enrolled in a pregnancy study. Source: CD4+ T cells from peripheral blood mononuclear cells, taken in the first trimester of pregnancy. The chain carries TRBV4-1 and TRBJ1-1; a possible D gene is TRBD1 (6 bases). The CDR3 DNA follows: TGCGCCAGCAGCCAATTCAGGGGAAGTAACACTGAAGCTTTCTTT. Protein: CASSQFRGSNTEAFF.